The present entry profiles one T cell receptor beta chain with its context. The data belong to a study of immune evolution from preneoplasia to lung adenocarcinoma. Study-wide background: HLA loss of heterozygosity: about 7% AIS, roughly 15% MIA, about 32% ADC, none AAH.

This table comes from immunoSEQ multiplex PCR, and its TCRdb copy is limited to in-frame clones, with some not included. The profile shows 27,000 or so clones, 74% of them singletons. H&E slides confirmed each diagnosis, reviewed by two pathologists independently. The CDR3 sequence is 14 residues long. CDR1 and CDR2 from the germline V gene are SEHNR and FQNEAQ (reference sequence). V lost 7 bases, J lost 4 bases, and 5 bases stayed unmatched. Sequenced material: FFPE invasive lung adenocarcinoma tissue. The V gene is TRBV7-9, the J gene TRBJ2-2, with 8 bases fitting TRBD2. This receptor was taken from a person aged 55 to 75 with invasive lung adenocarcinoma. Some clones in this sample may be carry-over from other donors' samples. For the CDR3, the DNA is TGTGCCAGCACTGGCGGGAGGTCCACCGGGGAGCTGTTTTTT. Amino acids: CASTGGRSTGELFF. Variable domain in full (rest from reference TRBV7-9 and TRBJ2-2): DTGVSQNPRHKITKRGQNVTFRCDPISEHNRLYWYRQTLGQGPEFLTYFQNEAQLEKSRLLSDRFSAERPKGSFSTLEIQRTEQGDSAMYLCASTGGRSTGELFFGEGSRLTVL.